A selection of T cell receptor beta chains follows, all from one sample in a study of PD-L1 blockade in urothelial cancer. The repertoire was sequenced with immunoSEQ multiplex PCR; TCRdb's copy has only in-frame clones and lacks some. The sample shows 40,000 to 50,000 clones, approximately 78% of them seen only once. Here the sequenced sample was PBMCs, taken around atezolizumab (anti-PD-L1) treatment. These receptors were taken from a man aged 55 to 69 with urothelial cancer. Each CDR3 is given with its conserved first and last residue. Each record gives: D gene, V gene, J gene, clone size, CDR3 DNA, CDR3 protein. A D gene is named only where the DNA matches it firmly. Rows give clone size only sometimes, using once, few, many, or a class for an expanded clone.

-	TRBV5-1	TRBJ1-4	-	TGCGCCAGCAGCTTGCGTGGGGCTGCGGCTAATGAAAAACTGTTTTTT	CASSLRGAAANEKLFF
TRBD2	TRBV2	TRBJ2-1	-	TGTGCCAGCAGTGCGGGACTAGCCAATGAGCAGTTCTTC	CASSAGLANEQFF
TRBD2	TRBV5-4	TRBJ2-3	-	TGTGCCAGCAGCCTAGCGGGGGGGAGCACAGATACGCAGTATTTT	CASSLAGGSTDTQYF
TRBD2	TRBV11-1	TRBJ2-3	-	TGTGCCAGCAGCGATGAGCGGGATGAATATACGCAGTATTTT	CASSDERDEYTQYF
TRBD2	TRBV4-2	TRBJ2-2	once	TGTGCCAGCAGCCAAGCGCGGGGGGGAAGTACCGGGGAGCTGTTTTTT	CASSQARGGSTGELFF
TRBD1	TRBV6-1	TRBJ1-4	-	TGTGCCAGCAGTGAAGCAGGGACAGCTAATGAAAAACTGTTTTTT	CASSEAGTANEKLFF
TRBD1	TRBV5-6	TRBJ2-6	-	TGTGCCAGCAGCTTGGTGGGACAGGGTACTGGGGCCAACGTCCTGACTTTC	CASSLVGQGTGANVLTF
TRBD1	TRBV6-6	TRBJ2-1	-	TGTGCCAGCAGTTCCGGACAGGCCAACAATGAGCAGTTCTTC	CASSSGQANNEQFF
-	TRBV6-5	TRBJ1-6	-	TGTGCCAGCACGGGACAAAGTCTTAATAATTCACCCCTCCACTTT	CASTGQSLNNSPLHF
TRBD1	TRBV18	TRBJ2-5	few	TGTGCCAGCTCACGAAATCAGGGGGCTGCAGAGACCCAGTACTTC	CASSRNQGAAETQYF
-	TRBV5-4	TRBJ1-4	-	TGTGCCAGCAGCCTGTTGGGCGGGGTTAATGAAAAACTGTTTTTT	CASSLLGGVNEKLFF
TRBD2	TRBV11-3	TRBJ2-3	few	TGTGCCAGCAGCCCTCGGACTAGCGGGAGCACAGATACGCAGTATTTT	CASSPRTSGSTDTQYF
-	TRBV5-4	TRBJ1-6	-	TGTGCCAGCAGCTTGGAAATGGGCCAGGGAAGTTCACCCCTCCACTTT	CASSLEMGQGSSPLHF
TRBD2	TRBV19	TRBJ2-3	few	TGTGCCAGTAGTTGGCGGGAGGGGACAGATACGCAGTATTTT	CASSWREGTDTQYF
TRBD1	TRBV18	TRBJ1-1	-	TGTGCCAGCTCTCGCGAAACAGGGGATATGGCTTTCTTT	CASSRETGDMAFF
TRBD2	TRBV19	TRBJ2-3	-	TGTGCCAGTAGTCCGCGGACTAGCGGGCGCCCTACAGATACGCAGTATTTT	CASSPRTSGRPTDTQYF
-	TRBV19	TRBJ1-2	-	TGTGCCAGTAGAGAGGTAGGAAGCTATGGCTACACCTTC	CASREVGSYGYTF
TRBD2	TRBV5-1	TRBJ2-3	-	TGCGCCAGCAGCTTTAGCGGGAGAACGGATACGCAGTATTTT	CASSFSGRTDTQYF